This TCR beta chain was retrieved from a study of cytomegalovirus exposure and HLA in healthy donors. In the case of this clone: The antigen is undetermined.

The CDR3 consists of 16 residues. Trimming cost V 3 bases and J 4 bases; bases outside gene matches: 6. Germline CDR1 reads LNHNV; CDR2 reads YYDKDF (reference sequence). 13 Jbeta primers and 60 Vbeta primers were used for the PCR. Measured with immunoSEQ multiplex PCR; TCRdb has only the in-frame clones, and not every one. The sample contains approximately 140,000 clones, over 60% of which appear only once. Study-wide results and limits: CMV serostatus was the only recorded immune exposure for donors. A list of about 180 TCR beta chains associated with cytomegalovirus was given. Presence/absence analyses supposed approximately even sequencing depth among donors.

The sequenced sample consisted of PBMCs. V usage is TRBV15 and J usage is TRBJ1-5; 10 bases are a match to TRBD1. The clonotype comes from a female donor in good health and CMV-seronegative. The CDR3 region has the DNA TGTGCCACCAGCAGGCCAGGACAGGGGGGTAATCAGCCCCAGCATTTT. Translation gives CATSRPGQGGNQPQHF.